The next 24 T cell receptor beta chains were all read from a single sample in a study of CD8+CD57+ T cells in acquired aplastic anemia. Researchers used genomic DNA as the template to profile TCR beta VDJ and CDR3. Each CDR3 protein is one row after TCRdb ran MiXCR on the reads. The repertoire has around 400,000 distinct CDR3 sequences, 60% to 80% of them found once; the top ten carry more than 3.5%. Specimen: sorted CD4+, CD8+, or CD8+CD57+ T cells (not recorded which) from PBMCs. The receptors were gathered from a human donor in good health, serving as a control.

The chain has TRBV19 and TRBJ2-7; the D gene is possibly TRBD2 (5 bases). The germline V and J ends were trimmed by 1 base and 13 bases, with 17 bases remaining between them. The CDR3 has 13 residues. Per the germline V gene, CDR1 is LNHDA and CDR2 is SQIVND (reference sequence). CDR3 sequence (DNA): TGTGCCAGTAGTATAGGCAGCAACTGTGACTACTACTTC. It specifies CASSIGSNCDYYF. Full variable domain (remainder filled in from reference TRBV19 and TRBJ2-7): DGGITQSPKYLFRKEGQNVTLSCEQNLNHDAMYWYRQDPGQGLRLIYYSQIVNDFQKGDIAEGYSVSREKKESFPLTVTSAQKNPTAFYLCASSIGSNCDYYFGPGTRLTVT.

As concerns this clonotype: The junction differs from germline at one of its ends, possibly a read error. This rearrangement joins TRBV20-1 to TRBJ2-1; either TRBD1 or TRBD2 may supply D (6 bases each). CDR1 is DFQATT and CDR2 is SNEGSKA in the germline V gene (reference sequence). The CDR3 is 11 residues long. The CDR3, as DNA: TGCAGTGCTAGAGCGGGGGCAGCAAATATCTTC. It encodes CSARAGAANIF.

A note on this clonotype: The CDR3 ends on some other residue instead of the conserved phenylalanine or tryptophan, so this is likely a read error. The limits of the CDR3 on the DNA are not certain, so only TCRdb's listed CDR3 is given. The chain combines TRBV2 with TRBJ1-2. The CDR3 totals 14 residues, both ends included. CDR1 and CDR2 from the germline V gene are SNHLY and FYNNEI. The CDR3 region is CASTTTGHEKYFAL.

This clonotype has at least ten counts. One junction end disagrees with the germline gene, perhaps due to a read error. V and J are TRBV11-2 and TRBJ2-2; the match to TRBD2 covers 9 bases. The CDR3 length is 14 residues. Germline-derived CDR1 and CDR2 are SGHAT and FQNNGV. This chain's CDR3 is CASRLAGVTGELFF. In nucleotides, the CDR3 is TGTGCCAGCAGATTAGCGGGGGTAACCGGGGAGCTGTTTTTT.

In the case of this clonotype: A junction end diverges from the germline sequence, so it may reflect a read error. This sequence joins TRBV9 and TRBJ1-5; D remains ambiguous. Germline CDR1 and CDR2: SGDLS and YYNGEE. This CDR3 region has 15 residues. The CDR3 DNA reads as TGTGCCAGCAGCTTACCCATCCCGGCCCTGGAGCCGCAGCATTTT. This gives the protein CASSLPIPALEPQHF.

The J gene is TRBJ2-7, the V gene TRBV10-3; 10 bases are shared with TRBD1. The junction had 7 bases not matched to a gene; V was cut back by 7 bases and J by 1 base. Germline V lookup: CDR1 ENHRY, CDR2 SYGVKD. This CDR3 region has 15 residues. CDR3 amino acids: CAITYDRGLSYEQYF. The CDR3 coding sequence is TGTGCCATCACCTACGACAGGGGGCTGTCCTACGAGCAGTACTTC.

The CDR3: CASSFAGYTDTQYF. The CDR3 DNA is TGTGCCAGCAGCTTTGCCGGGTACACAGATACGCAGTATTTT. The genes are TRBV7-2 and TRBJ2-3; D remains unclear. The germline V and J ends were trimmed by 3 bases and 2 bases, with 9 bases remaining between them. Looked up from germline, CDR1 is SGHTA and CDR2 is FQGNSA. CDR3 length: 14 amino acids.

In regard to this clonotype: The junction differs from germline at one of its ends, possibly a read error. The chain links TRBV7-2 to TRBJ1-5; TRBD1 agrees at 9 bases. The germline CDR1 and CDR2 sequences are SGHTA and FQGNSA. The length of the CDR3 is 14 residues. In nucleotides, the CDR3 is TGTGCCAGCAGCCCAAAGGTCGGGACAGGGCGCCTCACCTTT. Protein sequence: CASSPKVGTGRLTF.

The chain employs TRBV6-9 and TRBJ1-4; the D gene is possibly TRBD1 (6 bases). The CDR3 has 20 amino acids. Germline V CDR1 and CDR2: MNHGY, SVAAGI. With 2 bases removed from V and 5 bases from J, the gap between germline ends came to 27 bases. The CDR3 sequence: CASSYRRGGVHAGENEKLFF. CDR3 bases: TGTGCCAGCAGTTATAGGAGGGGAGGAGTTCATGCAGGGGAAAATGAAAAACTGTTTTTT.

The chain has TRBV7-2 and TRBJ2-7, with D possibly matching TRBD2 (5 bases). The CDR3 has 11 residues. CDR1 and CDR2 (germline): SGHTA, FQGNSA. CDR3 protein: CASSVGDLQYV. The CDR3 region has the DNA TGTGCCAGCAGTGTGGGAGACTTGCAGTATGTC.

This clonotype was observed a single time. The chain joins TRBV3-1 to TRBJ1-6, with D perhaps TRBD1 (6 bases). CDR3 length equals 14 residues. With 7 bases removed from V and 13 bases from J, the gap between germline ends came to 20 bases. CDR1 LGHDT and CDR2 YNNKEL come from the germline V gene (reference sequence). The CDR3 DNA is TGTGCCAGCAATAAGGCGGGGGCAGATACGCCCCTCCACTTT. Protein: CASNKAGADTPLHF.

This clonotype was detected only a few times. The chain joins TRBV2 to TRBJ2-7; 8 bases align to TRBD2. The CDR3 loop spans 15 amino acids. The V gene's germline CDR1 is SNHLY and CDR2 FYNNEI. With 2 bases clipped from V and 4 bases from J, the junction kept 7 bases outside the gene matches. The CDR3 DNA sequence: TGTGCCAGCAGTGAACCGGGACTAGAGGTATACGAGCAGTACTTC. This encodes CASSEPGLEVYEQYF.

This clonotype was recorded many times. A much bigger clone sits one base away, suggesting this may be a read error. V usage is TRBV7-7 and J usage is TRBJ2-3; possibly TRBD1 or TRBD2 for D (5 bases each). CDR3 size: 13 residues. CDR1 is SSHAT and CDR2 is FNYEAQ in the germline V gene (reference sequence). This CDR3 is CASSLGTGDTQCF. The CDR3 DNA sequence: TGTGCTAGCAGCTTAGGGACCGGAGATACGCAGTGTTTT.

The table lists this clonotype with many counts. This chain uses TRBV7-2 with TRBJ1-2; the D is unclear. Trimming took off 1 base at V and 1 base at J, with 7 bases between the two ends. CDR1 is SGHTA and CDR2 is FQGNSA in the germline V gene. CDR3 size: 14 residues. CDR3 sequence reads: CASSLVSINYGYTF. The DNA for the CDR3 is TGTGCCAGCAGCTTAGTTTCAATTAACTATGGCTACACCTTC.

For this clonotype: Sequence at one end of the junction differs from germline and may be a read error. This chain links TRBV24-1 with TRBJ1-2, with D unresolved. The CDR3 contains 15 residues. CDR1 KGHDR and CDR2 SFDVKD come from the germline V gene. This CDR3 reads CAISETGSNNYGYTF. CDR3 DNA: TGTGCCATCAGTGAGACTGGGAGCAACAACTATGGCTACACCTTC.

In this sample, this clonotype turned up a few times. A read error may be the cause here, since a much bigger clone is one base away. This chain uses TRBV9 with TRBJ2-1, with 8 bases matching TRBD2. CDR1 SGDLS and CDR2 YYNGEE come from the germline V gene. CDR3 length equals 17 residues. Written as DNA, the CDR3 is TGTGCCAGCAGCGAGATGCCGGGGGGGCCGCCGAACAATGAGCAGCTCTTC. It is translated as CASSEMPGGPPNNEQLF.

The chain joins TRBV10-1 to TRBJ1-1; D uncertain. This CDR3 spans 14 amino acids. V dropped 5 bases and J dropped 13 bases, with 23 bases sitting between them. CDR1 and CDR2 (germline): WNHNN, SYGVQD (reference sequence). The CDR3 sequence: CASSPGSLATEYFF. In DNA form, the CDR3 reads TGCGCCAGCAGTCCAGGATCTCTCGCAACAGAATATTTCTTT.

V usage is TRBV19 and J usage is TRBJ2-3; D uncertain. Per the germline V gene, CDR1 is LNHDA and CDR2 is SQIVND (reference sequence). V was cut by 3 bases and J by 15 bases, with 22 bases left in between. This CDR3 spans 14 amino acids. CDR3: CASSIPHRRTTDYF. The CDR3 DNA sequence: TGTGCCAGTAGTATTCCACATAGGAGAACTACAGATTATTTT.

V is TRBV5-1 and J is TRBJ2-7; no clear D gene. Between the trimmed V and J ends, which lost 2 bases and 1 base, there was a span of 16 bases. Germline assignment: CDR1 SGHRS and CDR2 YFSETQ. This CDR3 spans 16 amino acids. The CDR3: CASSFPGTGASYEQYF. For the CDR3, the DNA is TGCGCCAGCAGCTTTCCAGGAACGGGCGCGTCCTACGAGCAGTACTTC.

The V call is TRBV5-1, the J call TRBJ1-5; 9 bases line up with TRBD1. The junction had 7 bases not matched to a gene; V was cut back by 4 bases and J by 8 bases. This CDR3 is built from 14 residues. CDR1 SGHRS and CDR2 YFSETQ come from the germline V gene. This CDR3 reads CASSTPGTGKPQHF. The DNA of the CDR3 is TGCGCCAGCAGCACCCCCGGGACAGGGAAGCCCCAGCATTTT.

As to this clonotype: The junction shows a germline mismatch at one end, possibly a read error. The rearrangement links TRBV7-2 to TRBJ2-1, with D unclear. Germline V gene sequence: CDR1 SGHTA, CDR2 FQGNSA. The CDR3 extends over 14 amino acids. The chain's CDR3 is CASSLIATWYEQFF. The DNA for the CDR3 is TGCGCCAGCAGCTTAATTGCTACCTGGTATGAGCAGTTCTTC.

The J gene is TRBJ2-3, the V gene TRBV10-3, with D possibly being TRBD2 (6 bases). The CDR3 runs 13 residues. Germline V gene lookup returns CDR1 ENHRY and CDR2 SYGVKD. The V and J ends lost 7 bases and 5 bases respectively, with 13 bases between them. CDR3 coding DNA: TGTGCCATCAACGGCGGGATTAGAGATACGCAGTATTTT. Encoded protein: CAINGGIRDTQYF.

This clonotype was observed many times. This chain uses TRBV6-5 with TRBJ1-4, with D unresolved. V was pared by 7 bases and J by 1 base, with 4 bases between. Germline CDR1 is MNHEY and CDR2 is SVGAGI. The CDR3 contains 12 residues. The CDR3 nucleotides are TGTGCCAGCAAGGGAACTAATGAAAAACTGTTTTTT. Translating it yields CASKGTNEKLFF.

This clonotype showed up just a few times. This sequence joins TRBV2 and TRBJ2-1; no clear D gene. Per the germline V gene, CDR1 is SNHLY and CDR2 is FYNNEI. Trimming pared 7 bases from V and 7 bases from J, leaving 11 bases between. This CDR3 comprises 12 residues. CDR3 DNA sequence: TGTGCCAGCACCGTCTCGGGTAATGAGCAGTTCTTC. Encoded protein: CASTVSGNEQFF.